The 2 T cell receptor beta chains below all came from one sample that was sequenced in a study of blood T cells in healthy people across ages. For the second PCR, which ran for about 7 to 11 cycles, a sample-barcoded 5' primer and a J-beta primer mix were used. TCRdb analysed the 5' RACE reads with MiXCR anew, one entry per CDR3 protein. The data show some 670,000 distinct CDR3 sequences, 45% to 60% seen once. The source material was blood. These receptors all stem from a woman of 80 years or more in good health.

This clonotype has only a few counts. The limits of the CDR3 on the DNA are not certain, so only TCRdb's listed CDR3 is given. The V gene is TRBV7-5, the J gene TRBJ2-3; the table's D call of TRBD2 was not tested on the DNA. TRBV7-5 is shown as a pseudogene. The length of the CDR3 is 20 amino acids, counting both ends. The CDR3: CISVPEAFPKTGPGTDTQYF.

The chain employs TRBV9 and TRBJ1-1; D is uncertain. Trimming pared 0 bases from V and 0 bases from J, leaving 9 bases between. The CDR3 totals 15 residues. Germline CDR1 and CDR2: SGDLS and YYNGEE. The CDR3 nucleotides read TGTGCCAGCAGCGTAGAGGCAGGATTGAACACTGAAGCTTTCTTT. It encodes CASSVEAGLNTEAFF.